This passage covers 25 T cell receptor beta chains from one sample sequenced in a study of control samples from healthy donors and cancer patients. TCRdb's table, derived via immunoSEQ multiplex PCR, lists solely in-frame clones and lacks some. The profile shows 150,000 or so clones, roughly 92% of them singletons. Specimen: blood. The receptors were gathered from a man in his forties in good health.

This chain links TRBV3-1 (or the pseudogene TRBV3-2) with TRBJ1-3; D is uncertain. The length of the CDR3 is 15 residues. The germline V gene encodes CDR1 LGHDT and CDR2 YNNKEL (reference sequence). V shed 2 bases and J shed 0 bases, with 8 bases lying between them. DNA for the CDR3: TGTGCCAGCAGCCAACTTGGATCCTCTGGAAACACCATATATTTT. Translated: CASSQLGSSGNTIYF.

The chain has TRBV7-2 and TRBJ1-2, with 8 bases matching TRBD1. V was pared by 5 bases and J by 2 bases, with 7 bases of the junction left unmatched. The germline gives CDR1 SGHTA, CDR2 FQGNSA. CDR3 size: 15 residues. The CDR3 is CASSPRTGLNYGYTF. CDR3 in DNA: TGTGCCAGCAGCCCGAGGACAGGGTTGAACTATGGCTACACCTTC.

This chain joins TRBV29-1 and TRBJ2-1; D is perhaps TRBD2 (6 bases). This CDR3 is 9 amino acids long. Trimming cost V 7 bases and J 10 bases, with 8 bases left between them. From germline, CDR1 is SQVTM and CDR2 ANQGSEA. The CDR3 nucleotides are TGCAGCGCCCGGGGGGAGCAGTTCTTC. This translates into CSARGEQFF.

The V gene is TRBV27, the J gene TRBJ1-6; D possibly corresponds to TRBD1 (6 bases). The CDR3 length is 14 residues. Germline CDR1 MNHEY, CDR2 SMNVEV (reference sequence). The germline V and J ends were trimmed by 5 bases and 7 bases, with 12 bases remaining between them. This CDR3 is CASSPRGANSPLHF. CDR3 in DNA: TGTGCCAGCAGTCCGAGGGGGGCAAATTCACCCCTCCACTTT.

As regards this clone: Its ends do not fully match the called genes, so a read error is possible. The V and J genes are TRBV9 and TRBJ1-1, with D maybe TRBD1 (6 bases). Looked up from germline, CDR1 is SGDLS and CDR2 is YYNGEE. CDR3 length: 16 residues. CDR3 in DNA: TGTGCCAGCAGCCCACCACAGGGTCCCGAGAACACTGAAGCCTTCTTT. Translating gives CASSPPQGPENTEAFF.

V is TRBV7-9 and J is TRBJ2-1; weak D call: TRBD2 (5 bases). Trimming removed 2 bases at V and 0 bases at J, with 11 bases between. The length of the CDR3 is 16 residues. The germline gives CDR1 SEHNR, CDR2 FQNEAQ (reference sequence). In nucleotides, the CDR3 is TGTGCCAGCAGCTTATTGGACTTCAGCTCCTACAATGAGCAGTTCTTC. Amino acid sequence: CASSLLDFSSYNEQFF.

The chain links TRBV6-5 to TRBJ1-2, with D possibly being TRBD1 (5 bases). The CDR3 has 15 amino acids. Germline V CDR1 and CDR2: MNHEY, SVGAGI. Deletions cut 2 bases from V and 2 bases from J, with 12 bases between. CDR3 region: CASSYVGDSNYGYTF. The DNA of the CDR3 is TGTGCCAGCAGTTACGTGGGGGACTCAAACTATGGCTACACCTTC.

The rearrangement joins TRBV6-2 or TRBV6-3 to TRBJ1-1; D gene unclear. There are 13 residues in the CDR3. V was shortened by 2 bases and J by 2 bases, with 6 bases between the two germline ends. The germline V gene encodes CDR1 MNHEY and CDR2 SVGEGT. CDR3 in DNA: TGTGCCAGCAGTTACAGCTATAACACTGAAGCTTTCTTT. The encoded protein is CASSYSYNTEAFF.

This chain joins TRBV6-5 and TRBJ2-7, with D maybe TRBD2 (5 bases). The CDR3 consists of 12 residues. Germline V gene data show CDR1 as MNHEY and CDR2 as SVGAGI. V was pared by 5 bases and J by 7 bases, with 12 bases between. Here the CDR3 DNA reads TGTGCCAGCAGTCCGGAGGCTGGGGAGCAGTACTTC. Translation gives CASSPEAGEQYF.

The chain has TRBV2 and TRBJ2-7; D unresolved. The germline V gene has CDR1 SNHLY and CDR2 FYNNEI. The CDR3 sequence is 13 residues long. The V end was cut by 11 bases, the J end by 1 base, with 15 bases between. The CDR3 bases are TGTGCCTGGGCTGCTAGAAGGTCCTACGAGCAGTACTTC. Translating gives CAWAARRSYEQYF.

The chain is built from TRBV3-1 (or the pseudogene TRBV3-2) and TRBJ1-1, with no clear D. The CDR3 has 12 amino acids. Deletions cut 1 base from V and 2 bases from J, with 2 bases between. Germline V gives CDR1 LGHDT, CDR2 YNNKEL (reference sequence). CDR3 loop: CASSQANTEAFF. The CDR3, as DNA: TGTGCCAGCAGCCAAGCCAACACTGAAGCTTTCTTT.

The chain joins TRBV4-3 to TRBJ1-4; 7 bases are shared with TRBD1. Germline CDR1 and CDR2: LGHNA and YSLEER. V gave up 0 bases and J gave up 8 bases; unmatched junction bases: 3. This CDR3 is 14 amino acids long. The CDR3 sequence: CASSQETGNEKLFF. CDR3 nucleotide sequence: TGCGCCAGCAGCCAAGAGACAGGGAACGAAAAACTGTTTTTT.

The CDR3 nucleotides are TGTGCCAGCAGTGACAGGGACCGTAATTCACCCCTCCACTTT. Residues: CASSDRDRNSPLHF. The genes are TRBV6-1 and TRBJ1-6, with D perhaps matching TRBD1 (5 bases). CDR1 is MNHNS, CDR2 SASEGT, per germline. The CDR3 covers 14 residues. The V end lost 3 bases, the J end lost 6 bases, and 9 bases lay between the germline ends.

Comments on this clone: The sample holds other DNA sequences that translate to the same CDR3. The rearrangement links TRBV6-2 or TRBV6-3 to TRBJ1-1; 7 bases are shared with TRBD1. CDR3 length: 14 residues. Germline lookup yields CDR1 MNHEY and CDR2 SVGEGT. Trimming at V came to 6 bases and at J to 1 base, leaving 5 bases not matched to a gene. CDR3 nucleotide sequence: TGTGCCAGCAGCCTACAGGGGAGGAACACTGAAGCTTTCTTT. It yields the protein CASSLQGRNTEAFF.

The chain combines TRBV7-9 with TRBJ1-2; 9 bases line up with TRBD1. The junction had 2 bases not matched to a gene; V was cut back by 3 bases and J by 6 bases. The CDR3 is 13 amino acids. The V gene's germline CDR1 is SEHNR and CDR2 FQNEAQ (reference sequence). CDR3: CASSFGQGNGYTF. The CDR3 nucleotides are TGTGCCAGCAGCTTCGGACAGGGGAATGGCTACACCTTC.

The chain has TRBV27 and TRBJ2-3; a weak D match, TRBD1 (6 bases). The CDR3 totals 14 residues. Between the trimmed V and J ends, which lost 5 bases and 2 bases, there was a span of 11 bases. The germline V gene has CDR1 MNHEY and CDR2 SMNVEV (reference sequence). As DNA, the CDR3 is TGTGCCAGCAGTATGGGACACTTCACAGATACGCAGTATTTT. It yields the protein CASSMGHFTDTQYF.

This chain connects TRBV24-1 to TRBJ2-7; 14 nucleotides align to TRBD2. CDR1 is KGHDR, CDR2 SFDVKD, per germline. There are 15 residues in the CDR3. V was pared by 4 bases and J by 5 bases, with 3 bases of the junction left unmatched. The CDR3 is CATSDPGLAGDEQYF. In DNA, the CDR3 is TGTGCCACCAGTGACCCGGGACTAGCGGGGGACGAGCAGTACTTC.

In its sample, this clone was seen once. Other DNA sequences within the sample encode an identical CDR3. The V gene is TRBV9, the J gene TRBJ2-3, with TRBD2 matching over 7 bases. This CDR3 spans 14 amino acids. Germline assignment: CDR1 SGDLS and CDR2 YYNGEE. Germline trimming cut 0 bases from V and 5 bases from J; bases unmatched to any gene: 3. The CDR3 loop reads CASSVAGGGDTQYF. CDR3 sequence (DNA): TGTGCCAGCAGCGTAGCGGGAGGAGGAGATACGCAGTATTTT.

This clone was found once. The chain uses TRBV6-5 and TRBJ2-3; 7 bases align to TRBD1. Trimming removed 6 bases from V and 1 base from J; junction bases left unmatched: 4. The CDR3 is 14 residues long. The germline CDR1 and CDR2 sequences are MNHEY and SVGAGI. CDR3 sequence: CASSRDRRTDTQYF. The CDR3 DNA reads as TGTGCCAGCAGCCGGGACAGACGCACAGATACGCAGTATTTT.

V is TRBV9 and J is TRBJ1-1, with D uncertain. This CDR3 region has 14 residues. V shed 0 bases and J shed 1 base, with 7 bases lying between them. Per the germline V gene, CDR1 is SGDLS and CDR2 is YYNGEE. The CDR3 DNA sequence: TGTGCCAGCAGCGTAGCGGGCGAGAACACTGAAGCTTTCTTT. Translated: CASSVAGENTEAFF.

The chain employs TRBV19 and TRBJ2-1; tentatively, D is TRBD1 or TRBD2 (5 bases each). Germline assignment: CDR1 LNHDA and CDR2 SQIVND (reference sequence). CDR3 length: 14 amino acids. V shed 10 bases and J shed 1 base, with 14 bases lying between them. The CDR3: CATKRGVSYNEQFF. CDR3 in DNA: TGTGCCACCAAAAGAGGGGTTTCCTACAATGAGCAGTTCTTC.

CDR3 coding DNA: TGTGCCAGCAGCGCCTCTTGGGGGAACGTTCTTTTTTATGGCTACACCTTC. Amino acid sequence: CASSASWGNVLFYGYTF. This chain uses TRBV7-2 with TRBJ1-2, with D perhaps TRBD1 (5 bases). The CDR3 extends over 17 amino acids. V was pared by 5 bases and J by 5 bases, with 24 bases between. The germline CDR1 and CDR2 sequences are SGHTA and FQGNSA.

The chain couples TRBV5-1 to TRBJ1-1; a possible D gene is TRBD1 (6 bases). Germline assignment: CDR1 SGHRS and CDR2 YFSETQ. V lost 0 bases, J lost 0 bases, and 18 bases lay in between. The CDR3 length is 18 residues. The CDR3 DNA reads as TGCGCCAGCAGCTTGGTAGTGGGGACAAATGTTGTGAACACTGAAGCTTTCTTT. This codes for CASSLVVGTNVVNTEAFF.

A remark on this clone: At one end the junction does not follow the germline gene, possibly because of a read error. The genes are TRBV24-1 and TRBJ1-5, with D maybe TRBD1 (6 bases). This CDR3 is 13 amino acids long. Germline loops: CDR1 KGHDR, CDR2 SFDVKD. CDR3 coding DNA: TGTGTCACCAGTGAGAGGGGGATTCAGCCCCAGCATTTT. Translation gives CVTSERGIQPQHF.

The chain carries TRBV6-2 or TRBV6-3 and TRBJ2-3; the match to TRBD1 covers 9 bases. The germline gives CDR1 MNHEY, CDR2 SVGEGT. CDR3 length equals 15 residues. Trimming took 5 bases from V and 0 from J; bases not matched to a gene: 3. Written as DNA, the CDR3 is TGTGCCAGCAGTAAGGGACAGGGTAGCACAGATACGCAGTATTTT. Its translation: CASSKGQGSTDTQYF.